The 2 T cell receptor beta chains reported below all come from one sample, sequenced in a study of T cell repertoires in cytomegalovirus infection. One entry per CDR3 protein results from TCRdb running MiXCR on the reads. The data contain about 490,000 distinct CDR3 sequences, about 25% of them seen just once; the ten biggest clones take up roughly 13%. The sequencing input was PBMCs. All receptors come from a human donor in good health (CMV status not recorded). Some clones in this sample may be carry-over from other donors' samples.

This clonotype came up a few times. This rearrangement joins TRBV5-4 to TRBJ2-7, with TRBD2 matching 9 bases. CDR1 and CDR2 from the germline V gene are SGHNT and YYREEE (reference sequence). Trimming cost V 6 bases and J 5 bases; bases outside gene matches: 12. The CDR3 is 15 amino acids. CDR3 coding DNA: TGTGCCAGCACCCTGGATAGCGGGAGTTGGAACGAGCAGTACTTC. Protein: CASTLDSGSWNEQYF. Full variable domain (outside the CDR3, taken from reference TRBV5-4 and TRBJ2-7): ETGVTQSPTHLIKTRGQQVTLRCSSQSGHNTVSWYQQALGQGPQFIFQYYREEENGRGNFPPRFSGLQFPNYSSELNVNALELDDSALYLCASTLDSGSWNEQYFGPGTRLTVT.

The chain couples TRBV15 to TRBJ1-2; TRBD1 matches 7 bases. Germline V lookup: CDR1 LNHNV, CDR2 YYDKDF (reference sequence). The CDR3 is 15 amino acids. V lost 5 bases and J lost 4; bases outside the gene matches: 10. The chain's CDR3 is CATSGLRDSAYGYTF. DNA of the CDR3: TGTGCCACCAGCGGACTGAGGGACAGCGCCTATGGCTACACCTTC.